The 27 T cell receptor beta chains in this list originate from one sample, sequenced in a study of vaccination effects on CD4 cells after COVID-19. Viral peptide pool expansion of antigen-specific CD4+ T cells preceded sequencing in the ViraFEST assay. When nine to ten days of culture had elapsed, CD4+ T cells were isolated. The vaccine recipients had no prior SARS-CoV-2 infection, with negative nucleocapsid antibodies. Antigens of these TCRs are unknown. Libraries were prepared by immunoSEQ multiplex PCR; TCRdb keeps only in-frame clonotypes and omits some of them. Altogether 60,000 to 65,000 clones are present, approximately 71% being singletons, with the ten largest covering about 3.5%. Source: CD4+ T cells from PBMCs cultured with HCoV-OC43 spike peptides, taken before COVID-19 vaccination. The subset is: HCoV-OC43 spike overlapping peptide pool stimulation. The receptors stem from a human donor who received a COVID-19 vaccine.

The rearrangement uses TRBV7-2 and TRBJ2-5; D uncertain. Germline V CDR1 and CDR2: SGHTA, FQGNSA. This CDR3 has 15 residues. Trimming left V 2 bases short and J 3 bases short, with 13 bases between. CDR3 coding DNA: TGTGCCAGCAGCTTACTTCACGGCAGCGAAGAGACCCAGTACTTC. Its translation: CASSLLHGSEETQYF.

The rearrangement uses TRBV5-6 and TRBJ2-7; D is possibly TRBD1 (5 bases). V lost 0 bases to trimming and J lost 3 bases, with 10 bases between them. The CDR3 length is 14 residues. Germline V lookup: CDR1 SGHDT, CDR2 YYEEEE. CDR3 amino acids: CASSLAEGVYEQYV. As DNA, the CDR3 is TGTGCCAGCAGCTTGGCTGAAGGGGTCTACGAGCAGTACGTC.

The V call is TRBV7-2, the J call TRBJ2-4, with a tentative D call TRBD1 (7 bases). CDR1 SGHTA and CDR2 FQGNSA come from the germline V gene. V lost 5 bases and J lost 9, with 14 bases in between. The CDR3 length is 13 residues. CDR3 loop: CASSTRQGGIQYF. In nucleotides, the CDR3 is TGTGCCAGCAGCACGCGACAGGGAGGCATTCAGTACTTC.

The chain joins TRBV11-3 to TRBJ1-3; D gene ambiguous. The CDR3 consists of 12 residues. V lost 5 bases to trimming and J lost 0 bases, with 2 bases between them. Germline V CDR1 and CDR2: SGHNT, YENEEA. The CDR3 DNA follows: TGTGCCAGCAGCGACTCTGGAAACACCATATATTTT. Translating it yields CASSDSGNTIYF. The variable domain in full, with the rest retrieved from reference TRBV11-3 and TRBJ1-3, is EAGVVQSPRYKIIEKKQPVAFWCNPISGHNTLYWYLQNLGQGPELLIRYENEEAVDDSQLPKDRFSAERLKGVDSTLKIQPAELGDSAVYLCASSDSGNTIYFGEGSWLTVV.

The CDR3 nucleotides are TGTGCCAGCAGTCCCCTCATATATCAGCCCCAGCATTTT. Translated, it gives CASSPLIYQPQHF. The V call is TRBV28, the J call TRBJ1-5; D not resolved. V lost 5 bases and J lost 5, with 10 bases in between. Germline-derived CDR1 and CDR2 are MDHEN and SYDVKM. The CDR3 runs 13 residues.

The genes are TRBV7-3 and TRBJ2-5, with D maybe TRBD1 (6 bases). V was shortened by 0 bases and J by 5 bases, with 16 bases between the two germline ends. This CDR3 has 16 residues. Germline V gene data show CDR1 as SGHTA and CDR2 as FQGTGA. The DNA for the CDR3 is TGTGCCAGCAGCTTAACCCCGGACAAAGGGGGTGAGACCCAGTACTTC. As protein: CASSLTPDKGGETQYF. The whole variable domain, remainder taken from reference TRBV7-3 and TRBJ2-5, is GAGVSQTPSNKVTEKGKYVELRCDPISGHTALYWYRQSLGQGPEFLIYFQGTGAADDSGLPNDRFFAVRPEGSVSTLKIQRTERGDSAVYLCASSLTPDKGGETQYFGPGTRLLVL.

CDR3 DNA sequence: TGCAGCGTTGAAGATCTATACAGGTCGAACTATGGCTACACCTTC. It encodes CSVEDLYRSNYGYTF. The V and J genes are TRBV29-1 and TRBJ1-2, with D tentatively TRBD1 (5 bases). The CDR3 is made up of 15 amino acids. The germline CDR1 and CDR2 sequences are SQVTM and ANQGSEA. Trimming left V 0 bases short and J 2 bases short, with 13 bases between.

In this sample, this clone turned up a few times. This chain connects TRBV3-1 (or the pseudogene TRBV3-2) to TRBJ1-3; D unclear. CDR1 is LGHDT, CDR2 YNNKEL, per germline (reference sequence). The V end was cut by 1 base, the J end by 4 bases, with 8 bases between. The CDR3 extends over 14 amino acids. CDR3: CASSQGGSGNTIYF. CDR3 nucleotides: TGTGCCAGCAGCCAAGGTGGGAGCGGAAACACCATATATTTT.

The DNA of the CDR3 is TGTGCCAGCAGTCCGGCTAACTATGGCTACACCTTC. Translating gives CASSPANYGYTF. The V call is TRBV7-8, the J call TRBJ1-2; D gene ambiguous. Trimming removed 6 bases from V and 0 bases from J, with 5 bases in between. Germline V gene data show CDR1 as SGHVS and CDR2 as FQNEAQ. The CDR3 spans 12 residues.

The chain carries TRBV28 and TRBJ1-4; D not certain. V dropped 4 bases and J dropped 0 bases, with 9 bases sitting between them. The CDR3 is made up of 15 amino acids. CDR1 and CDR2 from the germline V gene are MDHEN and SYDVKM. CDR3 coding DNA: TGTGCCAGCAGTTCCCCACAGACAACTAATGAAAAACTGTTTTTT. It translates to CASSSPQTTNEKLFF.

This chain links TRBV7-9 with TRBJ2-7, with 7 bases that match TRBD1. J lost 6 bases, V lost 5 bases, and 10 bases had no gene match. CDR3 length: 14 amino acids. The germline V gene encodes CDR1 SEHNR and CDR2 FQNEAQ (reference sequence). The CDR3 region is CASSLVKGAGEQYV. The CDR3 DNA sequence: TGTGCCAGCAGCCTGGTCAAGGGGGCGGGCGAGCAGTACGTC.

The rearrangement uses TRBV7-9 and TRBJ1-6; no firm D call. With 7 bases removed from V and 0 bases from J, the gap between germline ends came to 16 bases. Germline assignment: CDR1 SEHNR and CDR2 FQNEAQ (reference sequence). The CDR3 totals 17 residues. Here the CDR3 DNA reads TGTGCCAGCACCTCCCGGGCTCTGTTCTCCTATAATTCACCCCTCCACTTT. The encoded protein is CASTSRALFSYNSPLHF.

This clone was seen only a few times. The rearrangement joins TRBV4-3 to TRBJ1-3; D is uncertain. The CDR3 has 16 amino acids. Germline V gene data show CDR1 as LGHNA and CDR2 as YSLEER. V lost 1 base and J 2 bases, leaving 12 bases between the germline ends. The CDR3 DNA follows: TGCGCCAGCAGCCAAGTATCGACACCCCCTGGAAACACCATATATTTT. It is translated as CASSQVSTPPGNTIYF.

The count of this clone is one. The chain has TRBV2 and TRBJ2-3; 11 bases are a match to TRBD2. The CDR3 contains 15 residues. The germline gives CDR1 SNHLY, CDR2 FYNNEI. V was clipped by 7 bases and J by 5 bases; unmatched bases: 8. CDR3 in amino acids: CASTFSGGAEDTQYF. The CDR3 coding sequence is TGTGCCAGCACATTTAGCGGGGGGGCCGAAGATACGCAGTATTTT.

V usage is TRBV5-1 and J usage is TRBJ1-1; no firm D call. V dropped 1 base and J dropped 4 bases, with 14 bases sitting between them. The CDR3 spans 15 residues. Per the germline V gene, CDR1 is SGHRS and CDR2 is YFSETQ. The CDR3 nucleotides are TGCGCCAGCAGCTTGTCTTCAGAAGCGGGCACTGAAGCTTTCTTT. It yields the protein CASSLSSEAGTEAFF.

The chain recombines TRBV14 with TRBJ2-5, with D possibly matching TRBD1 (6 bases). Trimming removed 4 bases at V and 2 bases at J, with 20 bases between. CDR3 length: 17 amino acids. Germline V lookup: CDR1 SGHDN, CDR2 FVKESK. The CDR3 DNA follows: TGTGCCAGCAGCCTAAATTGGGCAGGGGTCGGGCAAGAGACCCAGTACTTC. It translates to CASSLNWAGVGQETQYF.

The V gene is TRBV2, the J gene TRBJ2-2, with a possible D match to TRBD2 (6 bases). Germline CDR1 SNHLY, CDR2 FYNNEI. Trimming removed 1 base from V and 7 bases from J, with 7 bases in between. This CDR3 spans 13 amino acids. The CDR3 nucleotides are TGTGCCAGCAGTGAAGGACTAGGCGGGGAGCTGTTTTTT. Translating it yields CASSEGLGGELFF. The entire variable domain, with the rest obtained from reference TRBV2 and TRBJ2-2, is as follows: EPEVTQTPSHQVTQMGQEVILRCVPISNHLYFYWYRQILGQKVEFLVSFYNNEISEKSEIFDDQFSVERPDGSNFTLKIRSTKLEDSAMYFCASSEGLGGELFFGEGSRLTVL.

The table lists this clone with a few counts. The rearrangement links TRBV10-3 to TRBJ1-3; D remains ambiguous. The CDR3 runs 12 residues. In germline, CDR1 is ENHRY, CDR2 SYGVKD. V lost 7 bases to trimming and J lost 8 bases, with 12 bases between them. The CDR3 DNA sequence: TGTGCCATCAAGACCTCTGGGGACACCATATATTTT. Translating gives CAIKTSGDTIYF.

The chain carries TRBV6-5 and TRBJ2-3; D is unresolved. The V gene's germline CDR1 is MNHEY and CDR2 SVGAGI. V was shortened by 5 bases and J by 0 bases, with 9 bases between the two germline ends. CDR3 length: 14 amino acids. The CDR3 reads CASSPSASTDTQYF. In DNA form, the CDR3 reads TGTGCCAGCAGTCCCAGTGCTAGCACAGATACGCAGTATTTT.

This chain uses TRBV7-8 with TRBJ1-2; D unresolved. CDR3 size: 17 residues. From germline, CDR1 is SGHVS and CDR2 FQNEAQ. V was pared by 4 bases and J by 5 bases, with 23 bases between. The CDR3 here is CASSSRSSRDMGYGYTF. For the CDR3, the DNA is TGTGCCAGCAGCTCAAGATCATCGAGGGATATGGGGTATGGCTACACCTTC.

The chain has TRBV4-3 and TRBJ1-2, with a tentative D call TRBD1 (5 bases). CDR1 and CDR2 (germline): LGHNA, YSLEER. This CDR3 comprises 14 residues. V lost 0 bases to trimming and J lost 4 bases, with 9 bases between them. CDR3 region: CASSQETATYGYTF. The CDR3 nucleotides are TGCGCCAGCAGCCAAGAGACAGCTACCTATGGCTACACCTTC.

The chain joins TRBV5-5 to TRBJ1-5; 8 bases map to TRBD1. Looked up from germline, CDR1 is SGHKS and CDR2 is YYEKEE (reference sequence). The length of the CDR3 is 15 residues. V shed 3 bases and J 2 bases; nucleotides not matched to a gene: 4. DNA for the CDR3: TGTGCCAGCAGCTCAGGGGGCATTGGCAATCAGCCCCAGCATTTT. Protein product: CASSSGGIGNQPQHF. Looking up the rest from reference TRBV5-5 and TRBJ1-5 gives the full variable domain: DAGVTQSPTHLIKTRGQQVTLRCSPISGHKSVSWYQQVLGQGPQFIFQYYEKEERGRGNFPDRFSARQFPNYSSELNVNALLLGDSALYLCASSSGGIGNQPQHFGDGTRLSIL.

J is TRBJ2-6 and V is TRBV3-1 (or the pseudogene TRBV3-2), with TRBD1 matching 10 bases. The CDR3 runs 17 residues. From germline, CDR1 is LGHDT and CDR2 YNNKEL (reference sequence). V lost 4 bases, J lost 2 bases, and 5 bases stayed unmatched. CDR3 region: CASSPRDRGAGANVLTF. DNA of the CDR3: TGTGCCAGCAGCCCCCGGGACAGGGGTGCTGGGGCCAACGTCCTGACTTTC.

This chain uses TRBV6-5 with TRBJ2-5, with 8 bases that match TRBD2. The germline CDR1 and CDR2 sequences are MNHEY and SVGAGI. The CDR3 runs 13 residues. V lost 0 bases, J lost 12 bases, and 6 bases stayed unmatched. The CDR3: CASSYSELADEYF. The CDR3 coding sequence is TGTGCCAGCAGTTACTCAGAACTAGCGGATGAGTACTTC.

The V gene is TRBV6-5, the J gene TRBJ2-5; either TRBD1 or TRBD2 may supply D (6 bases each). The V end was cut by 6 bases, the J end by 5 bases, with 16 bases between. CDR3 length: 14 amino acids. Per the germline V gene, CDR1 is MNHEY and CDR2 is SVGAGI. In DNA form, the CDR3 reads TGTGCCAGCAGAAACGGGGGCAATCGGGAGACCCAGTACTTC. Amino acids: CASRNGGNRETQYF.

V and J are TRBV27 and TRBJ1-5; a possible D gene is TRBD1 (6 bases). Germline V gene lookup returns CDR1 MNHEY and CDR2 SMNVEV (reference sequence). CDR3 length: 15 residues. V was pared by 6 bases and J by 4 bases, with 16 bases between. The CDR3 region is CASSPDSPLNQPQHF. CDR3 coding DNA: TGTGCCAGCAGCCCGGACAGTCCTCTAAATCAGCCCCAGCATTTT.

This chain joins TRBV18 and TRBJ1-4; D gene ambiguous. The V gene's germline CDR1 is KGHSH and CDR2 LQKENI. V lost 3 bases to trimming and J lost 3 bases, with 8 bases between them. This CDR3 region has 14 residues. The CDR3 DNA is TGTGCCAGCTCACCCGATTGGGCTAATGAAAAACTGTTTTTT. Translated: CASSPDWANEKLFF.